The clone carrying this TCR beta chain was picked up many times. The source of the sample is a study of tumor-infiltrating lymphocytes in oesophageal squamous cell carcinoma. The CDR3 length is 15 residues. CDR1 is MNHEY, CDR2 SVGEGT, per germline. Losses at the gene ends were 2 bases for V and 5 bases for J; bases not matched to a gene: 4. TCRdb reprocessed the PCR reads via MiXCR and lists one record per CDR3 protein. The repertoire holds 18,000 or so distinct CDR3 sequences, with 35% to 50% as singletons. Sequencing was done on a sample of esophageal tumor tissue. This clonotype originated in a male donor with esophageal squamous cell carcinoma. This rearrangement joins TRBV6-2 or TRBV6-3 to TRBJ2-5; 11 positions match TRBD1. The CDR3 protein is CASSYAGTGGETQYF. The CDR3 DNA reads as TGTGCCAGCAGTTACGCCGGGACAGGGGGGGAGACCCAGTACTTC.